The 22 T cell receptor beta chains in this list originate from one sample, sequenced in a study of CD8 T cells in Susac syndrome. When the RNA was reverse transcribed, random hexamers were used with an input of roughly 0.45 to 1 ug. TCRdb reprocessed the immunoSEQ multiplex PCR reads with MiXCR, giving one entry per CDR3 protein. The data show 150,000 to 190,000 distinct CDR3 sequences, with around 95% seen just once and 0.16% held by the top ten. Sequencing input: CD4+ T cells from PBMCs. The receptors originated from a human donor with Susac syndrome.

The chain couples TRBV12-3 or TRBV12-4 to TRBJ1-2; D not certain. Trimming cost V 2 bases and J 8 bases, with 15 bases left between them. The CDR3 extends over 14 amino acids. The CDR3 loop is CASSLLRENGGYTF. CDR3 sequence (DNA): TGTGCCAGCAGTTTATTAAGGGAAAATGGGGGCTACACCTTC.

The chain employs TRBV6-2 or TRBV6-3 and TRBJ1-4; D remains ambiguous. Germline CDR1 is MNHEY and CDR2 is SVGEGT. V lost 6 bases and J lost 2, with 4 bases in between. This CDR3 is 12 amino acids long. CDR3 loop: CASRRTNEKLFF. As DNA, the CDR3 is TGTGCCAGCAGACGGACTAATGAAAAACTGTTTTTT.

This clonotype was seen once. CDR3 in DNA: TGTGCCAGCAGCCCCCCGGGACTAGCGGGGGAGCAGTTCTTC. It codes for CASSPPGLAGEQFF. The chain combines TRBV3-1 with TRBJ2-1, with TRBD2 identical over 13 bases. J gave up 10 bases and V 4 bases, and 4 bases lay outside the gene matches. Germline V gives CDR1 LGHDT, CDR2 YNNKEL (reference sequence). The CDR3 sequence is 14 residues long.

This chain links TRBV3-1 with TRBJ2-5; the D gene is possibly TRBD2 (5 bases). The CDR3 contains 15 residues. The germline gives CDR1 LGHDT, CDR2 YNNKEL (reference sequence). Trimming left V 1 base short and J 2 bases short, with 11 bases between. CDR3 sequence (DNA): TGTGCCAGCAGCCAAGGGGCGGGCAGTCAAGAGACCCAGTACTTC. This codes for CASSQGAGSQETQYF.

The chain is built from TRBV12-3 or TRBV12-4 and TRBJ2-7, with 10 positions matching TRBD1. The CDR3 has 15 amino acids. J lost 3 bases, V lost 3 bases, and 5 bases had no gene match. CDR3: CASSFPGQGSYEQYF. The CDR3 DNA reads TGTGCCAGCAGTTTTCCGGGACAGGGGAGCTACGAGCAGTACTTC.

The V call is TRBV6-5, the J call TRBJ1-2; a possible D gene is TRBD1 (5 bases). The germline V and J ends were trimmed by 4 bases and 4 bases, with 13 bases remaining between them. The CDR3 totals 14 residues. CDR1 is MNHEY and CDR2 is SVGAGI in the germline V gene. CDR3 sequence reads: CASSLAGTAYGYTF. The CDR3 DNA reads TGTGCCAGCAGTTTAGCAGGGACGGCCTATGGCTACACCTTC.

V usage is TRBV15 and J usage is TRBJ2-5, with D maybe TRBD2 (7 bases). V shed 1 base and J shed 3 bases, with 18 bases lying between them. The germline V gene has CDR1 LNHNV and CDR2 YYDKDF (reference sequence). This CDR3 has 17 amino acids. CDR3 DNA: TGTGCCACCAGCAGAGGAGGCGGGGGCCCTGTTAAAGAGACCCAGTACTTC. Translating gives CATSRGGGGPVKETQYF.

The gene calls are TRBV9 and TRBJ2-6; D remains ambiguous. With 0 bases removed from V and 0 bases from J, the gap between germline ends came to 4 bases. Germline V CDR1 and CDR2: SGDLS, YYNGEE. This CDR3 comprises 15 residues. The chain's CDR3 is CASSVVSSGANVLTF. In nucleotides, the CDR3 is TGTGCCAGCAGCGTAGTTAGCTCTGGGGCCAACGTCCTGACTTTC.

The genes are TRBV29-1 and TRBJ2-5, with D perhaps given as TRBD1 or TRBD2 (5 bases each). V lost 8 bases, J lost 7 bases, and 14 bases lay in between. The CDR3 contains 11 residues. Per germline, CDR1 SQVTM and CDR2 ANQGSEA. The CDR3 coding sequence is TGCAGCTTACAGGACGGGGCGACCCAGTACTTC. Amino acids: CSLQDGATQYF.

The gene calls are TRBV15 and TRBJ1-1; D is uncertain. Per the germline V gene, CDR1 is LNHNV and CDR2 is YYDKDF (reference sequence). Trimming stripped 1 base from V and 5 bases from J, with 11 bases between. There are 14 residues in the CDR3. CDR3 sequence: CATSRAGYLTEAFF. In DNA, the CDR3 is TGTGCCACCAGCAGAGCCGGGTATCTGACTGAAGCTTTCTTT.

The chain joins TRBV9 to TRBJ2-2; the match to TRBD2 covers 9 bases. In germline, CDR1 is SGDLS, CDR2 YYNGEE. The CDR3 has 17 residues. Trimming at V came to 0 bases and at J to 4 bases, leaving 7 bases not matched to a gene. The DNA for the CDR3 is TGTGCCAGCAGCGTAGGGGCTAGCGGGGATATCACCGGGGAGCTGTTTTTT. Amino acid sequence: CASSVGASGDITGELFF.

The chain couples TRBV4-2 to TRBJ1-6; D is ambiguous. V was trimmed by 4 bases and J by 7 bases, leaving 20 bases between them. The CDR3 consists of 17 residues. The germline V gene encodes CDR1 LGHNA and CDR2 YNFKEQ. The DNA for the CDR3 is TGTGCCAGCAGCCTAGAACGTGCAGCGAAACCCAATTCACCCCTCCACTTT. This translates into CASSLERAAKPNSPLHF.

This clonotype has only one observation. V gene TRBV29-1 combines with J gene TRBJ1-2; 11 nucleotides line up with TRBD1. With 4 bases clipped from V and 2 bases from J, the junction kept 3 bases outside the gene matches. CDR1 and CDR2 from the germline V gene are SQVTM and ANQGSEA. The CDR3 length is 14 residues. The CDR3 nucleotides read TGCAGCGTTGGAGGGACAGGGGGAAACTATGGCTACACCTTC. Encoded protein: CSVGGTGGNYGYTF.

The CDR3 loop is CASSDSQNTEAFF. The CDR3 nucleotides are TGCGCCAGCAGCGATTCGCAGAACACTGAAGCTTTCTTT. The genes are TRBV5-1 and TRBJ1-1; D not resolved. Trimming cost V 4 bases and J 1 base, with 8 bases left between them. There are 13 residues in the CDR3. CDR1 and CDR2 from the germline V gene are SGHRS and YFSETQ.

CDR3 in DNA: TGTGCCAGCAGTACGGGACAGTCTGAGACCCAGTACTTC. As protein: CASSTGQSETQYF. The gene calls are TRBV7-3 and TRBJ2-5; 7 nucleotides agree with TRBD1. CDR1 is SGHTA, CDR2 FQGTGA, per germline. V trimming: 6 bases; J trimming: 5 bases; junction bases outside the gene matches: 6. The length of the CDR3 is 13 residues.

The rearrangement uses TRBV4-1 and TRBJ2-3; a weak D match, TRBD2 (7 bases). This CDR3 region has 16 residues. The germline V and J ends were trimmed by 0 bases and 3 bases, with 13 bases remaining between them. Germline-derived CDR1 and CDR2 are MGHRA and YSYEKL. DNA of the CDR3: TGCGCCAGCAGCCAAGAAGGACGGGGGGCGACAGATACGCAGTATTTT. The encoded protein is CASSQEGRGATDTQYF.

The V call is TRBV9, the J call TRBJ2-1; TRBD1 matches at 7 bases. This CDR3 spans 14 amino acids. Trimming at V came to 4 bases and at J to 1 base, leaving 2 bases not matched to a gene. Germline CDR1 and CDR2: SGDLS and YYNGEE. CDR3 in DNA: TGTGCCAGCAGCATGGGACAGTCCTACAATGAGCAGTTCTTC. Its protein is CASSMGQSYNEQFF.

The chain's CDR3 is CATGDRPPLHF. As DNA, the CDR3 is TGTGCCACCGGGGACAGGCCACCCCTCCACTTT. The rearrangement joins TRBV6-5 to TRBJ1-6, with TRBD1 matching 8 bases. This CDR3 is built from 11 residues. V dropped 10 bases and J dropped 11; count of bases not matched to a gene: 4. Per germline, CDR1 MNHEY and CDR2 SVGAGI.

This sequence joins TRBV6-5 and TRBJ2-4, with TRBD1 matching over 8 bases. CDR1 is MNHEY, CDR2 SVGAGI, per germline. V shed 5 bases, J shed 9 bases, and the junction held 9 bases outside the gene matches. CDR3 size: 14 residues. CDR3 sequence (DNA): TGTGCCAGCAGTGGACAGGGCCCACCAGTCATTCAGTACTTC. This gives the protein CASSGQGPPVIQYF.

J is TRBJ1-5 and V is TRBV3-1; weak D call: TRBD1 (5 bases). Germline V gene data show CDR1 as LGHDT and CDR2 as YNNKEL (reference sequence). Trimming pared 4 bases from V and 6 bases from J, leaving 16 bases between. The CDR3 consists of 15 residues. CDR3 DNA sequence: TGTGCCAGCAGCCGGGGTCGCGGGGCGACTCAGCCCCAGCATTTT. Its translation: CASSRGRGATQPQHF.

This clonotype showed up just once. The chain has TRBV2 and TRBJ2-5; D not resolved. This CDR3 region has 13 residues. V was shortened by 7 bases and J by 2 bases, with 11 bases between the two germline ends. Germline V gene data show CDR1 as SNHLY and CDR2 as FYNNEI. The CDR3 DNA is TGTGCCAGCAACCGCGGTCCTCAAGAGACCCAGTACTTC. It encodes CASNRGPQETQYF.

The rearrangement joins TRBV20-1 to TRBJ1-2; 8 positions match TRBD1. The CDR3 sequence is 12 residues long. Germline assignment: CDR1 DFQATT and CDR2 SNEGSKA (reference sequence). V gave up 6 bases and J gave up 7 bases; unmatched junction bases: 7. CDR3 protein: CSAPTGAAGYTF. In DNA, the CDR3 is TGCAGTGCGCCGACAGGGGCCGCTGGCTACACCTTC.